This T cell receptor (beta chain) is from a study of immune evolution from preneoplasia to lung adenocarcinoma (dated by TCRdb to the early 2020s). Some background on the complete study: The study combined immune gene expression, TCR sequencing and multiplex immunofluorescence to profile immune contexture across lung adenocarcinoma precursors and invasive adenocarcinoma. Resected precursor lesions (AAH, AIS, MIA) and invasive adenocarcinomas were each compared against paired morphologically normal lung tissue. Sample size was based on specimen availability rather than a prior power calculation. Whole exome sequencing and methylation data from the same cohort of nodules were integrated with the immune data. The overall cohort was made up of around 57 patients with pulmonary nodules who had surgical resection. TCR sequencing data came from 50 to 55 patients. The study reported that around 100 samples were used for TCR sequencing. Class I HLA alleles were inferred from exome data with POLYSOLVER, and allele-specific HLA loss was detected with LOHHLA. Study-wide conclusions, independent of this receptor: The highest clonality was observed in normal lung, whereas higher T cell density and diversity but lower clonality appeared to be present in later-stage lesions. Findings were based on association rather than direct causation; larger cohorts with long-term follow-up and longitudinal biopsies were deemed needed. Because every patient came from Japan and China, how well the results apply to Western populations was uncertain. The highest top T cell clone frequencies were observed in normal lung, and a progressive decrease in top T cell clone frequencies appeared to occur from AAH through AIS, MIA and invasive adenocarcinoma.

Patients underwent resection in Japan or China between the mid-2010s and the late 2010s. Two lung cancer pathologists independently reviewed H&E slides to confirm the histologic diagnosis of every case. The AllPrep DNA/RNA FFPE Kit was used to isolate DNA from FFPE tissue. With regard to this clone: The target of this receptor is not known. Per-base qualities were not stored, and no clone one base away is much larger.

TCR beta CDR3 regions were sequenced from DNA using the immunoSEQ hsTCRbeta Kit. Under the source paper's analysis protocol: TCR sequencing data were analysed with the ImmunoSEQ Analyzer. T cell clonality was calculated on productive rearrangements as 1 minus Pielou's evenness. To measure T cell diversity, the inverse Simpson index was applied to productive templates. T cell density was TCR beta template counts normalized to usable DNA, estimated by amplifying and sequencing housekeeping genes. TCR metrics were compared across histologic stages using two-sided Kruskal-Wallis tests. Sourced from immuneACCESS, this table was stored by TCRdb with only in-frame sequences that have V and J called. A share of the clones is absent; for the studies checked, an unresolved V gene accounts for under half, and the remainder has no known explanation. V and J calls and clone size are as listed in that table; D and trimming were resolved from the DNA. The sample records some 5,000 clones, 55% to 70% of which are singletons. The top ten clonotypes cover roughly a fifth of the sample.

The clonotype comes from an elderly person with lung adenocarcinoma. Material for sequencing was FFPE adjacent normal lung tissue.

The CDR3 reads CASTRNGGRETQYF. Read as DNA, the sequence is TGTGCCAGCACCCGTAACGGGGGCCGCGAGACCCAGTACTTC. Recombination linked TRBV6-6 to TRBJ2-5; the D gene assignment is perhaps TRBD1 or TRBD2, with each matching 6 bases. CDR1 and CDR2, looked up from the germline V gene (reference sequence), are MNHNY and SVGAGI. Its CDR3 holds 14 amino acids, cysteine through phenylalanine. Solely the CDR3 DNA is kept, with 42 bases framed from the first base. V sheds 7 bases and J sheds 5 bases, leaving 17 bases between their ends.